This T cell receptor (beta chain) was obtained from a study of OX40 agonist ivuxolimab in advanced cancers. Study as a whole: A male proportion of under 90% was recorded, with mean age about 62 years and range 23 to 79.

Whole-study results and caveats: Antigens targeted by the expanded peripheral T cells were not determined.

There are 12 residues in the CDR3. Germline CDR1 MDHEN, CDR2 SYDVKM. V was pared by 5 bases and J by 8 bases, with 12 bases between. The table lists this clone with a count of one. What it recognizes is unknown. Assay: immunoSEQ multiplex PCR; the TCRdb copy retains only in-frame clones and omits some. The repertoire includes about 55,000 clones, about 83% of them detected once, and more than 1% sits in the top ten. Source: CD4+ or CD8+ T cells sorted from blood, taken in a trial of the OX40 agonist ivuxolimab. The rearrangement uses TRBV28 and TRBJ1-2, with no clear D. The receptor's source is an adult with an advanced solid tumor such as melanoma, head and neck, liver or kidney cancer. The CDR3: CASSKHNRGYTF. The CDR3 DNA sequence: TGTGCCAGCAGTAAACATAATAGGGGCTACACCTTC.